The clone carrying this T cell receptor (beta chain) was seen more than once but under ten times. Its specificity is unknown. The data stem from a study of beta chain features in type 1 diabetes. Study findings and constraints: Whether TCRB rearrangement is influenced by HLA type went unresolved here. Among type 1 diabetes patients, VDJ junctions had fewer insertions and more deletions.

Reverse transcribing all isolated RNA meant expressed TCRB transcripts were sequenced. The data were produced by immunoSEQ multiplex PCR, yet TCRdb's version contains in-frame clones alone and is incomplete. The table includes 680,000 or so clones, 15% to 19% detected once. Germline assignment: CDR1 SGHTA and CDR2 FQGNSA. This CDR3 is 14 amino acids long. Germline trimming cut 5 bases from V and 7 bases from J; bases unmatched to any gene: 5. The rearrangement uses TRBV7-2 and TRBJ2-7; 13 nucleotides line up with TRBD2. Sequencing used naive CD4+ T cells from blood. This receptor was identified in a man between 18 and 35 years old in good health. For the CDR3, the DNA is TGTGCCAGCAGCCCTGGGGGACTAGCGGGAGAGCAGTACTTC. This sequence encodes CASSPGGLAGEQYF. The full variable domain, in which reference TRBV7-2 and TRBJ2-7 provide the parts outside the CDR3, is GAGVSQSPSNKVTEKGKDVELRCDPISGHTALYWYRQSLGQGLEFLIYFQGNSAPDKSGLPSDRFSAERTGGSVSTLTIQRTQQEDSAVYLCASSPGGLAGEQYFGPGTRLTVT.